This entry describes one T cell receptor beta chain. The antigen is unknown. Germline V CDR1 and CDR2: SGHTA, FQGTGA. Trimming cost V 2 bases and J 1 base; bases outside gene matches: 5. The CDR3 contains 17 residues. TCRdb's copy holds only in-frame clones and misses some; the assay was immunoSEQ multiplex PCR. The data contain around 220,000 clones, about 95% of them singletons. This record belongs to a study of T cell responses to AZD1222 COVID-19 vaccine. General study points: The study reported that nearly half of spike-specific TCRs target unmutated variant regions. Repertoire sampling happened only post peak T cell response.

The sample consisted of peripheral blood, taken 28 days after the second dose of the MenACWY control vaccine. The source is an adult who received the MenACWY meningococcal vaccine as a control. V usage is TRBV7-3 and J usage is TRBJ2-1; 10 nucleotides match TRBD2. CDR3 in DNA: TGTGCCAGCAGCTTAGCCCCACTAGCGGGGTCCTACAATGAGCAGTTCTTC. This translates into CASSLAPLAGSYNEQFF.